What follows are 9 T cell receptor beta chains derived from one specimen sequenced in a study of tumor-infiltrating lymphocytes in primary liver carcinoma. Unsorted whole blood served as the source of blood RNA, and germline DNA was extracted as well. The researchers produced TCR beta cDNA from around 0.5 ug total RNA with a constant-region primer. Libraries of TCR beta came from three nested multiplex PCR rounds with slightly modified ARM-PCR. The first two PCR rounds used TRBV1-TRBV30 primers with a Cbeta primer, roughly 10 cycles each. TCRdb reprocessed the multiplex PCR reads via MiXCR and lists one record per CDR3 protein. The sample has fewer than 400,000 distinct CDR3 sequences; 65% are singletons. The sequenced material came from peripheral blood. These receptors came from a middle-aged man with primary liver carcinoma and hepatitis B virus infection.

In the case of this clonotype: A read error may be the cause here, since a much bigger clone is one base away. The V gene is TRBV10-3, the J gene TRBJ2-1, with D perhaps TRBD1 or TRBD2 (6 bases each). The germline CDR1 and CDR2 sequences are ENHRY and SYGVKD. The CDR3 has 16 residues. This CDR3 is CAISESPGAHDNGQFF. CDR3 nucleotides: TGTGCCATCAGTGAGTCCCCGGGGGCTCATGACAATGGGCAGTTCTTC.

This sequence joins TRBV10-3 and TRBJ2-7; D is possibly TRBD1 (7 bases). This CDR3 has 12 amino acids. Trimming left V 6 bases short and J 4 bases short, with 10 bases between. CDR1 and CDR2 from the germline V gene are ENHRY and SYGVKD. CDR3 DNA: TGTGCCATCAGGCCAGGGGGGTACGAGCAGTACTTC. It yields the protein CAIRPGGYEQYF.

This clonotype was counted only a few times. The chain employs TRBV7-9 and TRBJ2-2, with a possible D match to TRBD2 (5 bases). This CDR3 has 17 amino acids. V was trimmed by 3 bases and J by 0 bases, leaving 14 bases between them. CDR1 SEHNR and CDR2 FQNEAQ come from the germline V gene (reference sequence). The CDR3 DNA reads as TGTGCCAGCAGCTTTCCAATACTAGAGTCGAACACCGGGGAGCTGTTTTTT. This translates into CASSFPILESNTGELFF.

The chain joins TRBV5-1 to TRBJ2-2, with 12 positions matching TRBD2. J was trimmed by 4 bases and V by 0 bases; bases with no gene match: 7. Germline loops: CDR1 SGHRS, CDR2 YFSETQ. The CDR3 covers 18 residues. Here the CDR3 reads CASSLGGLAGPGTGELFF. CDR3 nucleotides: TGCGCCAGCAGCTTGGGCGGACTAGCGGGACCAGGCACCGGGGAGCTGTTTTTT.

A remark on this clonotype: At one boundary the junction diverges from the germline segment, which might be a read error. This chain uses TRBV11-2 with TRBJ2-5; 8 bases line up with TRBD2. CDR3 length: 14 amino acids. CDR1 is SGHAT, CDR2 FQNNGV, per germline. CDR3 residues: CASSIQAGGETQYF. As DNA, the CDR3 is TGTGCCAGCAGCATTCAGGCGGGGGGTGAGACGCAGTACTTC.

By share of the sample, this clonotype is medium-sized (0.01 to 0.1%). The chain joins TRBV12-3 or TRBV12-4 to TRBJ2-7, with 7 nucleotides matching TRBD1. CDR3 length equals 13 residues. V shed 1 base and J 8 bases; nucleotides not matched to a gene: 5. The CDR3: CASSLDRGKKQYF. CDR3 in DNA: TGTGCCAGCAGTTTAGACAGGGGAAAAAAGCAGTACTTC.

The table lists this clonotype with many counts. The genes are TRBV6-1 and TRBJ2-3, with unresolved D. Trimming stripped 6 bases from V and 4 bases from J, with 8 bases between. The germline V gene has CDR1 MNHNS and CDR2 SASEGT. This CDR3 has 12 amino acids. CDR3 DNA sequence: TGTGCCAGCAGAGAGGTAGCAGATACGCAGTATTTT. This encodes CASREVADTQYF.

As regards this clonotype: Given a much more abundant clone one base away, this may be a read error. V gene TRBV11-2 combines with J gene TRBJ2-4; D unclear. The CDR3 extends over 13 amino acids. The V gene's germline CDR1 is SGHAT and CDR2 FQNNGV. The chain's CDR3 is CASSLQAKDIQYF. For the CDR3, the DNA is TGTGCCAGCAGCTTACAAGCCAAAGACATTCAGTACTTC.

Regarding this clonotype: A much larger clone differs by one base, so this may be a read error. This rearrangement joins TRBV4-1 to TRBJ1-4; TRBD1 matches at 7 bases. V lost 1 base and J lost 10; bases outside the gene matches: 9. Per the germline V gene, CDR1 is MGHRA and CDR2 is YSYEKL. This CDR3 has 15 amino acids. The CDR3 nucleotides read TGCGCCAGCAGCCAAGTTCCTCAGGGGGATGGAAAACTGTTTTTT. This gives the protein CASSQVPQGDGKLFF.